The 25 T cell receptor beta chains below were found in one sample sequenced in a study of blood T cell repertoires in COVID-19 (dated by TCRdb to the early 2020s). Library generation was performed with the immunoSEQ multiplex PCR assay. This is the immuneACCESS table as TCRdb keeps it, with only in-frame sequences that have V and J called. A part of the clones is gone; compared with another copy, unresolved V genes explain less than half, and the rest is unexplained. This sample holds 250,000 to 350,000 clones; about 90% were observed only once. About 2.2% of the sample lies in the top ten. Input material: peripheral blood. These receptors were taken from a woman between 45 and 65 years old who had recovered from COVID-19.

The rearrangement uses TRBV5-1 and TRBJ2-3; TRBD1 agrees at 10 bases. After removal of 3 bases from V and 8 bases from J, the junction contained 6 bases not matched to a gene. This CDR3 region has 14 residues. CDR1 is SGHRS and CDR2 is YFSETQ in the germline V gene. The DNA for the CDR3 is TGCGCCAGCAGCTGGGGGACAGGGGTTGGTACGCAGTATTTT. It encodes CASSWGTGVGTQYF.

The V call is TRBV19, the J call TRBJ1-1; D unresolved. V lost 6 bases and J 8 bases, leaving 13 bases between the germline ends. Germline CDR1 is LNHDA and CDR2 is SQIVND (reference sequence). This CDR3 comprises 12 residues. The CDR3, as DNA: TGTGCCAGTAGCCCCGGGGTAGGCGAAGCTTTCTTT. The encoded protein is CASSPGVGEAFF.

This sequence joins TRBV9 and TRBJ2-3; 9 nucleotides agree with TRBD2. V lost 4 bases, J lost 4 bases, and 7 bases stayed unmatched. The CDR3 runs to 15 residues. Per the germline V gene, CDR1 is SGDLS and CDR2 is YYNGEE. The CDR3 DNA follows: TGTGCCAGCAGCTGGGCGGGAGGGCCAGCAGATACGCAGTATTTT. Translation gives CASSWAGGPADTQYF.

The gene calls are TRBV30 and TRBJ2-6; D might be TRBD1 (5 bases). Germline V lookup: CDR1 GTSNPN, CDR2 SVGIG (reference sequence). The V end lost 2 bases, the J end lost 3 bases, and 5 bases lay between the germline ends. The CDR3 runs 13 residues. CDR3 in amino acids: CAWSTGGANVLTF. CDR3 nucleotides: TGTGCCTGGAGTACAGGTGGGGCCAACGTCCTGACTTTC.

The chain uses TRBV2 and TRBJ2-7, with D maybe TRBD1 (5 bases). The V end lost 1 base, the J end lost 6 bases, and 10 bases lay between the germline ends. Germline V lookup: CDR1 SNHLY, CDR2 FYNNEI. This CDR3 has 13 amino acids. CDR3 amino acids: CASSEGRVSEQYF. Here the CDR3 DNA reads TGTGCCAGCAGTGAAGGCAGGGTGTCCGAGCAGTACTTC.

The rearrangement joins TRBV27 to TRBJ1-2; 8 positions match TRBD1. The CDR3 length is 17 residues. Germline CDR1 MNHEY, CDR2 SMNVEV (reference sequence). V dropped 2 bases and J dropped 3; count of bases not matched to a gene: 11. CDR3 residues: CASSLEGQALLHYGYTF. For the CDR3, the DNA is TGTGCCAGCAGTTTAGAGGGACAGGCCCTCCTCCACTATGGCTACACCTTC.

The chain carries TRBV5-1 and TRBJ2-2; D is unresolved. The germline CDR1 and CDR2 sequences are SGHRS and YFSETQ. The CDR3 totals 15 residues. V lost 2 bases and J lost 0, with 8 bases in between. CDR3 region: CASSFSETNTGELFF. In nucleotides, the CDR3 is TGCGCCAGCAGCTTCAGCGAGACGAACACCGGGGAGCTGTTTTTT. Complete variable domain (other parts from reference TRBV5-1 and TRBJ2-2): KAGVTQTPRYLIKTRGQQVTLSCSPISGHRSVSWYQQTPGQGLQFLFEYFSETQRNKGNFPGRFSGRQFSNSRSEMNVSTLELGDSALYLCASSFSETNTGELFFGEGSRLTVL.

This chain links TRBV7-2 with TRBJ2-5; tentative D call: TRBD2 (7 bases). The ends were cut back, 5 bases at V and 9 bases at J, with 19 bases in the middle. From germline, CDR1 is SGHTA and CDR2 FQGNSA. The CDR3 contains 14 residues. The CDR3 region has the DNA TGTGCCAGCAGCCCAGGGGCATCGGGGAGGGCCCAGTACTTC. Translation: CASSPGASGRAQYF.

This chain joins TRBV19 and TRBJ1-2, with a tentative D call TRBD1 (6 bases). Per germline, CDR1 LNHDA and CDR2 SQIVND (reference sequence). This CDR3 spans 14 amino acids. V was pared by 4 bases and J by 5 bases, with 14 bases between. The DNA of the CDR3 is TGTGCCAGTAGTACGAGGACAGCACTATATGGCTACACCTTC. Its translation: CASSTRTALYGYTF.

The chain joins TRBV7-8 to TRBJ1-1; 8 positions agree with TRBD1. V lost 5 bases and J lost 1; bases outside the gene matches: 6. The CDR3 consists of 15 residues. Germline loops: CDR1 SGHVS, CDR2 FQNEAQ. The CDR3 loop reads CASSLRGPTNTEAFF. CDR3 in DNA: TGTGCCAGCAGCCTCAGGGGGCCGACGAACACTGAAGCTTTCTTT.

V usage is TRBV28 and J usage is TRBJ1-2; 7 nucleotides line up with TRBD1. Germline V CDR1 and CDR2: MDHEN, SYDVKM. Germline trimming cut 6 bases from V and 4 bases from J; bases unmatched to any gene: 5. This CDR3 has 13 amino acids. DNA for the CDR3: TGTGCCAGCAGCTTCTGGGACAGCTATGGCTACACCTTC. Translated: CASSFWDSYGYTF.

The gene calls are TRBV9 and TRBJ1-2; 9 bases fit TRBD1. V was pared by 1 base and J by 6 bases, with 10 bases of the junction left unmatched. The CDR3 is made up of 16 amino acids. Germline V CDR1 and CDR2: SGDLS, YYNGEE. CDR3 amino acids: CASSVPSGTGSNGYTF. CDR3 sequence (DNA): TGTGCCAGCAGCGTACCGTCCGGGACAGGGAGTAATGGCTACACCTTC. Based on the CDR3 plus reference TRBV9 and TRBJ1-2, the full variable domain is DSGVTQTPKHLITATGQRVTLRCSPRSGDLSVYWYQQSLDQGLQFLIQYYNGEERAKGNILERFSAQQFPDLHSELNLSSLELGDSALYFCASSVPSGTGSNGYTFGSGTRLTVV.

The chain recombines TRBV7-2 with TRBJ1-6, with TRBD1 as a possible D gene (5 bases). V was cut by 5 bases and J by 8 bases, with 13 bases left in between. In germline, CDR1 is SGHTA, CDR2 FQGNSA. The CDR3 is made up of 14 amino acids. The chain's CDR3 is CASSPGHPDSPLHF. Written as DNA, the CDR3 is TGTGCCAGCAGCCCCGGACACCCGGATTCACCCCTCCACTTT.

The gene calls are TRBV30 and TRBJ2-4; tentative D call: TRBD2 (7 bases). From germline, CDR1 is GTSNPN and CDR2 SVGIG (reference sequence). The germline V and J ends were trimmed by 1 base and 8 bases, with 12 bases remaining between them. The CDR3 loop spans 13 amino acids. CDR3 coding DNA: TGTGCCTGGAGTGGGGCGGGGGCATACATTCAGTACTTC. Translated, it gives CAWSGAGAYIQYF. The full variable domain, in which reference TRBV30 and TRBJ2-4 provide the parts outside the CDR3, is SQTIHQWPATLVQPVGSPLSLECTVEGTSNPNLYWYRQAAGRGLQLLFYSVGIGQISSEVPQNLSASRPQDRQFILSSKKLLLSDSGFYLCAWSGAGAYIQYFGAGTRLSVL.

A note on this clone: This specimen includes other DNA sequences encoding the same CDR3. The chain couples TRBV9 to TRBJ1-1; D is perhaps TRBD1 (6 bases). V shed 0 bases and J shed 0 bases, with 9 bases lying between them. Germline lookup yields CDR1 SGDLS and CDR2 YYNGEE. CDR3 length: 15 residues. For the CDR3, the DNA is TGTGCCAGCAGCGTAGGAGGACAGCTGAACACTGAAGCTTTCTTT. It yields the protein CASSVGGQLNTEAFF.

This chain joins TRBV19 and TRBJ1-1, with D possibly TRBD1 on 5 matching bases. Germline V CDR1 and CDR2: LNHDA, SQIVND (reference sequence). The CDR3 length is 15 residues. The V and J ends lost 5 bases and 0 bases respectively, with 13 bases between them. CDR3 region: CASSSRTKLNTEAFF. CDR3 in DNA: TGTGCCAGTAGTTCTCGGACAAAACTGAACACTGAAGCTTTCTTT.

The V and J genes are TRBV5-1 and TRBJ2-1; possible D gene TRBD2, 5 bases. The ends were cut back, 4 bases at V and 6 bases at J, with 17 bases in the middle. Germline-derived CDR1 and CDR2 are SGHRS and YFSETQ. CDR3 size: 15 residues. In nucleotides, the CDR3 is TGCGCCAGCAGCCATGGAGCTCCGGGATCCAATGAGCAGTTCTTC. This codes for CASSHGAPGSNEQFF.

This rearrangement joins TRBV6-6 to TRBJ1-1; 12 bases agree with TRBD1. J gave up 3 bases and V 5 bases, and 10 bases lay outside the gene matches. Per germline, CDR1 MNHNY and CDR2 SVGAGI (reference sequence). CDR3 length: 17 residues. CDR3 bases: TGTGCCAGCAGTCCGCCCGGGACAGGGGGCATCGACACTGAAGCTTTCTTT. This gives the protein CASSPPGTGGIDTEAFF.

The chain recombines TRBV20-1 with TRBJ1-1, with 7 bases fitting TRBD1. The germline V gene has CDR1 DFQATT and CDR2 SNEGSKA (reference sequence). With 3 bases clipped from V and 10 bases from J, the junction kept 14 bases outside the gene matches. The CDR3 has 14 amino acids. DNA of the CDR3: TGCAGTGCTAGTTCTCGCCAGGGGGATTTGGTAGCTTTCTTT. It is translated as CSASSRQGDLVAFF.

The gene calls are TRBV18 and TRBJ1-5; no definite D call. The CDR3 loop spans 22 amino acids. CDR1 and CDR2 (germline): KGHSH, LQKENI. V lost 2 bases, J lost 0 bases, and 29 bases lay in between. This chain's CDR3 is CASSPWLCWAPNLTYSNQPQHF. The DNA of the CDR3 is TGTGCCAGCTCACCATGGCTCTGTTGGGCCCCGAATCTAACATATAGCAATCAGCCCCAGCATTTT.

This chain joins TRBV12-3 or TRBV12-4 and TRBJ2-1, with a possible D match to TRBD2 (6 bases). This CDR3 region has 12 residues. V gave up 6 bases and J gave up 6 bases, with 9 bases separating them. This CDR3 reads CASSMGGNEQFF. CDR3 nucleotide sequence: TGTGCCAGCAGCATGGGGGGCAATGAGCAGTTCTTC.

This chain connects TRBV19 to TRBJ2-1; 7 positions agree with TRBD2. Per germline, CDR1 LNHDA and CDR2 SQIVND (reference sequence). The V and J ends lost 3 bases and 7 bases, in that order; junction bases with no gene match: 9. The CDR3 contains 15 residues. CDR3 region: CASSIRAWGGNEQFF. The CDR3 DNA is TGTGCCAGTAGTATCCGGGCATGGGGGGGGAATGAGCAGTTCTTC.

The chain has TRBV2 and TRBJ2-7, with D maybe TRBD1 (6 bases). Germline V lookup: CDR1 SNHLY, CDR2 FYNNEI. CDR3 length: 12 residues. V shed 6 bases and J shed 3 bases, with 9 bases lying between them. The CDR3 region has the DNA TGTGCCAGCAGCACACAGGGCTACGAGCAGTACTTC. It is translated as CASSTQGYEQYF. Together with reference TRBV2 and TRBJ2-7, the CDR3 gives the full variable domain: EPEVTQTPSHQVTQMGQEVILRCVPISNHLYFYWYRQILGQKVEFLVSFYNNEISEKSEIFDDQFSVERPDGSNFTLKIRSTKLEDSAMYFCASSTQGYEQYFGPGTRLTVT.

This clone was observed a single time. The chain uses TRBV28 and TRBJ1-1; possibly TRBD1 for D (6 bases). In germline, CDR1 is MDHEN, CDR2 SYDVKM. V was shortened by 4 bases and J by 2 bases, with 8 bases between the two germline ends. This CDR3 is built from 13 residues. DNA for the CDR3: TGTGCCAGCAGTTGGACAGATAACACTGAAGCTTTCTTT. It translates to CASSWTDNTEAFF.

This clone has just one count. The chain is built from TRBV3-1 (or the pseudogene TRBV3-2) and TRBJ2-7, with 9 positions matching TRBD1. Trimming at V came to 4 bases and at J to 0 bases, leaving 7 bases not matched to a gene. In germline, CDR1 is LGHDT, CDR2 YNNKEL (reference sequence). The CDR3 totals 16 residues. Written as DNA, the CDR3 is TGTGCCAGCAGCCCCAGACAGGGGGGAAGCTCCTACGAGCAGTACTTC. Its translation is CASSPRQGGSSYEQYF.